The next 19 T cell receptor beta chains were all read from a single sample in a study of tumor-infiltrating lymphocytes in primary liver carcinoma. Using a constant-region primer together with ProtoScript II reverse transcriptase, TCR beta cDNA was made from roughly 520 ng of total RNA. Sequencing libraries for TCR beta derived from three nested multiplex PCR rounds that used slightly modified ARM-PCR. The opening two PCR rounds, approximately 10 cycles each, paired TRBV1-TRBV30 forward primers with a C-beta reverse primer. TCRdb re-derived calls from the multiplex PCR reads in MiXCR, one entry per CDR3 protein. The sample lists some 100,000 distinct CDR3 sequences; around 73% were seen once. Unsorted bulk tissue, about 18-32 mg of it, served as the source for co-extraction of RNA and DNA. The sample taken for sequencing was liver tumor tissue from sampling region 2. The sample's subset: tumor region T2, inferior pole. All receptors come from a woman aged 55 to 70 with primary liver carcinoma and hepatitis B virus infection.

This clonotype was counted between two and nine times. The CDR3 loop is CASSLGTGSSGAAANNEQFF. The CDR3 DNA is TGTGCCAGCAGCTTAGGTACCGGGTCTAGCGGGGCGGCGGCGAACAATGAGCAGTTCTTC. This rearrangement joins TRBV11-2 to TRBJ2-1; TRBD2 matches at 9 bases. From germline, CDR1 is SGHAT and CDR2 FQNNGV. Trimming took 1 base from V and 5 from J; bases not matched to a gene: 18. The CDR3 extends over 20 amino acids.

The chain's CDR3 is CSVDLEGRSTGELFF. CDR3 nucleotide sequence: TGCAGCGTTGATTTAGAGGGAAGGAGCACCGGGGAGCTGTTTTTT. The chain employs TRBV29-1 and TRBJ2-2; TRBD2 is a possible D gene (5 bases). This CDR3 spans 15 amino acids. Germline V gene data show CDR1 as SQVTM and CDR2 as ANQGSEA. Deletions cut 3 bases from V and 4 bases from J, with 15 bases between.

The chain couples TRBV28 to TRBJ2-5; the match to TRBD2 covers 13 bases. The CDR3 has 17 residues. Trimming removed 5 bases from V and 5 bases from J; junction bases left unmatched: 11. The V gene's germline CDR1 is MDHEN and CDR2 SYDVKM. The CDR3 DNA is TGTGCCAGCAGTCCGATAGGGACTAGCGGGATGGTGGAGACCCAGTACTTC. Encoded protein: CASSPIGTSGMVETQYF. Using reference TRBV28 and TRBJ2-5 for the parts outside the CDR3, the full variable domain is DVKVTQSSRYLVKRTGEKVFLECVQDMDHENMFWYRQDPGLGLRLIYFSYDVKMKEKGDIPEGYSVSREKKERFSLILESASTNQTSMYLCASSPIGTSGMVETQYFGPGTRLLVL.

Concerning this clonotype: A much larger clonotype is one base distant, so this may be a read error. J is TRBJ2-2 and V is TRBV28; 8 nucleotides match TRBD2. The CDR3 runs to 12 residues. V was pared by 8 bases and J by 7 bases, with 3 bases of the junction left unmatched. The V gene's germline CDR1 is MDHEN and CDR2 SYDVKM. CDR3 nucleotide sequence: TGTGCCAGCGGCGGGACTAGCGGGGAGCTGTTTTTT. Protein product: CASGGTSGELFF.

This clonotype was observed once. Compared with germline, one end of the junction differs, possibly owing to a read error. This rearrangement joins TRBV29-1 to TRBJ1-2; 9 positions agree with TRBD1. Per germline, CDR1 SQVTM and CDR2 ANQGSEA. The CDR3 loop spans 14 amino acids. The CDR3 here is CSVPPGDRAVGYTF. The DNA of the CDR3 is TGTAGCGTCCCCCCCGGGGACAGGGCGGTTGGCTACACCTTC.

This clonotype was counted at least ten times. This chain connects TRBV6-2 or TRBV6-3 to TRBJ2-1, with 9 bases lining up with TRBD2. Germline values: CDR1 MNHEY, CDR2 SVGEGT. The CDR3 length is 14 residues. J gave up 1 base and V 6 bases, and 1 base lay outside the gene matches. CDR3 sequence (DNA): TGTGCCAGCAGGACTAGCGGTTCCTACAATGAGCAGTTCTTC. Translated: CASRTSGSYNEQFF.

In regard to this clonotype: A read error may explain this, as a much larger clone is one base away. The chain uses TRBV6-2 or TRBV6-3 and TRBJ2-1, with D maybe TRBD1 (6 bases). The CDR3 extends over 15 amino acids. Germline lookup yields CDR1 MNHEY and CDR2 SVGEGT. The V gene lost 10 bases and the J gene lost 0 bases, with 16 bases spanning the gap. As DNA, the CDR3 is TGTGCCAACATCGAAACAGGGAGCTCCTACAATGAGCAGTTCTTC. Its translation is CANIETGSSYNEQFF.

As to this clonotype: A much larger clone differs from this one at a single base, so this may be a read error. The chain is built from TRBV5-1 and TRBJ1-5; unclear D gene. The length of the CDR3 is 15 residues. Germline CDR1 reads SGHRS; CDR2 reads YFSETQ. Written as DNA, the CDR3 is TGCACCAGCAGCTTGGGAGTTGGTGGGCAACAGCCCCAGCATTTT. Amino acids: CTSSLGVGGQQPQHF.

This clonotype occurred many times. V usage is TRBV29-1 and J usage is TRBJ2-2; the match to TRBD2 covers 8 bases. There are 16 residues in the CDR3. Germline lookup yields CDR1 SQVTM and CDR2 ANQGSEA. J gave up 5 bases and V 2 bases, and 10 bases lay outside the gene matches. As DNA, the CDR3 is TGCAGCGTTGAAAGGGTAGCGGGAAGCGTTACCGGGGAGCTGTTTTTT. Amino acids: CSVERVAGSVTGELFF.

Comment on this clonotype: One end of the junction does not line up with germline, which may come from a read error. The genes are TRBV11-3 and TRBJ2-1, with 8 bases fitting TRBD2. The CDR3 is 15 residues long. Germline assignment: CDR1 SGHNT and CDR2 YENEEA. The CDR3 region has the DNA TGTGCCGGCAGCTTACTAGCGGTGGATTCCAATGAGCAGTTCTTC. Protein sequence: CAGSLLAVDSNEQFF. The full variable domain, rest sourced from reference TRBV11-3 and TRBJ2-1, is EAGVVQSPRYKIIEKKQPVAFWCNPISGHNTLYWYLQNLGQGPELLIRYENEEAVDDSQLPKDRFSAERLKGVDSTLKIQPAELGDSAVYLCAGSLLAVDSNEQFFGPGTRLTVL.

Written as DNA, the CDR3 is TGTGCCAGCTCATCCCGGGACAGTCGGGACGAGCAGTACTTC. It encodes CASSSRDSRDEQYF. The chain links TRBV18 to TRBJ2-7; 7 bases are a match to TRBD1. The CDR3 has 14 residues. Trimming removed 5 bases from V and 5 bases from J; junction bases left unmatched: 9. Germline CDR1 reads KGHSH; CDR2 reads LQKENI.

Worth noting for this clonotype: The junction differs from germline at one of its ends, possibly a read error. V gene TRBV29-1 combines with J gene TRBJ1-4; D gene ambiguous. Germline V gene lookup returns CDR1 SQVTM and CDR2 ANQGSEA. The CDR3 is 16 amino acids. In DNA, the CDR3 is TGTAGCGTTGAAGATCGGCGCAATCATCCCAATGAAAAACTGTTTTTT. Its protein is CSVEDRRNHPNEKLFF.

With regard to this clonotype: Germline and junction disagree at one end, which may indicate a read error. The chain carries TRBV11-2 and TRBJ1-5; a weak D match, TRBD1 (6 bases). Germline V gene lookup returns CDR1 SGHAT and CDR2 FQNNGV. The CDR3 loop spans 14 amino acids. This CDR3 reads CASNLLSGDRPQHF. The CDR3 DNA reads TGTGCCAGCAACTTACTATCAGGGGATCGACCCCAGCATTTT.

For this clonotype: Being one base from a much bigger clone, this may be a read error. V usage is TRBV14 and J usage is TRBJ2-3; D unresolved. Trimming stripped 4 bases from V and 5 bases from J, with 13 bases between. The CDR3 consists of 14 residues. Germline assignment: CDR1 SGHDN and CDR2 FVKESK. This chain's CDR3 is CASSPGVDGDTQYF. The DNA of the CDR3 is TGTGCCAGCAGCCCCGGTGTGGACGGAGATACGCAGTATTTT.

About this clonotype: The junction departs from the called germline gene at one end, perhaps through a read error. The chain uses TRBV29-1 and TRBJ2-7, with TRBD2 matching 8 bases. The germline CDR1 and CDR2 sequences are SQVTM and ANQGSEA. The CDR3 is 14 amino acids. In DNA, the CDR3 is TGTAGCGTTGGCCTAGGGACTAGCTCCTACGAGCAGTACTTC. Its translation: CSVGLGTSSYEQYF.

Concerning this clonotype itself: The junction does not match germline at one end; this may be a read error. The chain joins TRBV29-1 to TRBJ2-1; TRBD2 matches 7 bases. The CDR3 covers 15 residues. In germline, CDR1 is SQVTM, CDR2 ANQGSEA. The CDR3 here is CSVRKGTTTYSEQFF. DNA of the CDR3: TGCAGCGTTCGTAAGGGGACTACCACCTACAGTGAGCAGTTCTTC.

CDR3 nucleotide sequence: TGCAGTGAAAGGGCGGGAGATTGGCAGTTCTTC. Its translation: CSERAGDWQFF. V usage is TRBV20-1 and J usage is TRBJ2-1, with TRBD2 matching over 7 bases. With 7 bases clipped from V and 12 bases from J, the junction kept 9 bases outside the gene matches. The CDR3 spans 11 residues. CDR1 is DFQATT, CDR2 SNEGSKA, per germline (reference sequence).

A remark on this clonotype: The CDR3 does not close with the conserved phenylalanine or tryptophan, likely indicating a read error. The gene calls are TRBV5-6 and TRBJ2-6; D ambiguous. This CDR3 has 15 residues. Germline CDR1 SGHDT, CDR2 YYEEEE. The V gene lost 2 bases and the J gene lost 10 bases, with 16 bases spanning the gap. The CDR3 loop reads CASSFRLGLTNVLTS. In DNA, the CDR3 is TGTGCCAGCAGCTTTAGACTGGGCCTCACGAACGTCCTGACTTCC.

This clonotype was counted once. V gene TRBV11-1 combines with J gene TRBJ2-7; the D gene is possibly TRBD2 (7 bases). Germline V CDR1 and CDR2: SGHAT, FQDESV (reference sequence). This CDR3 region has 15 residues. The chain's CDR3 is CASSTRTAGLREQYF. CDR3 nucleotide sequence: TGTGCAAGTAGCACTCGGACAGCGGGACTACGCGAGCAGTACTTC.